Listed below are T cell receptor beta chains from one sample, sequenced in a study of T cell repertoires in cytomegalovirus infection. TCRdb re-called the reads through MiXCR, storing one row per CDR3 protein. This table holds about 340,000 distinct CDR3 sequences, just under 30% found once. The antigens for these receptors are not known. The sequencing here drew on cultured PBMCs, taken from culture after CMV antigen stimulation. The source is a human donor in good health (CMV status not recorded). Some clones in this sample may be carry-over from other donors' samples. Both conserved end residues are part of each CDR3. The D gene is left open where the match is weak. A clone size is listed for some rows: how often the clone was seen (once, few, many), or a class if it is expanded.

J gene,clone size,D gene,V gene,CDR3 length,CDR3 DNA,CDR3 protein
TRBJ2-7,few,TRBD2,TRBV20-1,15,TGCAGTGCCCGAGGGTGGGCGCAGCGGGAGGACAAGCAGTACTTC,CSARGWAQREDKQYF
TRBJ2-3,few,NA,TRBV4-2,16,TGTGCCAGCAGCCAAGATTTGGGAGGCCAGACAGATACGCAGTATTTT,CASSQDLGGQTDTQYF
TRBJ1-1,few,NA,TRBV29-1,13,TGCAGCGTTCGGGGCAGTGCGTACACTGAAGCTTTCTTT,CSVRGSAYTEAFF
TRBJ1-2,NA,TRBD1,TRBV10-3,13,TGTGCCATCAGGACAGGGAATGACTATGGCTACACCTTC,CAIRTGNDYGYTF
TRBJ2-1,many,TRBD2,TRBV7-2,15,TGTGCCAGCAGCTTAGCCACTAGCGGGGTGGGTGAGCAGTTCTTC,CASSLATSGVGEQFF
TRBJ1-2,few,NA,TRBV24-1,14,TGTGCCACCAGTGATTACAGGGACAAGGATGGCTACACCTTC,CATSDYRDKDGYTF
TRBJ1-5,few,NA,TRBV7-2,14,TGTGCCAGCAGCCCCTGGGACAGCAATCAGCCCCAGCATTTT,CASSPWDSNQPQHF
TRBJ1-2,many,NA,TRBV7-8,12,TGTGCCAGCAGCGCGCCGAACTATGGCTACACCTTC,CASSAPNYGYTF
TRBJ1-4,many,NA,TRBV7-8,14,TGTGCCAGCAGCTTGAACCCCAGGAGGGAAAAACTGTTTTTT,CASSLNPRREKLFF
TRBJ2-3,few,NA,TRBV7-8,16,TGTGCCAGCAGCCTTCTTCCAAGAGGGGGCACAGATACGCAGTATTTT,CASSLLPRGGTDTQYF
TRBJ1-6,many,NA,TRBV7-8,15,TGTGCCAGCAGCCCCCCAAGGGACGGCGGTTCACCCCTCCACTTT,CASSPPRDGGSPLHF
TRBJ1-1,few,NA,TRBV6-6,12,TGTGCCAGCAGTTACTCGATACAGAGGGTTTTCTTT,CASSYSIQRVFF
TRBJ1-3,NA,NA,TRBV10-3,17,TGTGCCATCAGTGAGTCCCCGGGAAGGGGTGAAGGAAACACCATATATTTT,CAISESPGRGEGNTIYF
TRBJ1-2,NA,TRBD1,TRBV6-2/TRBV6-3,14,TGTGCCAGCACCAGGGGGGAACCAACTTATGGCTACACCTTC,CASTRGEPTYGYTF
TRBJ2-1,NA,TRBD1,TRBV28,15,TGTGCCAGCAGTTCCCGGGACAGGGAGGGAAATGAGCAGTTCTTC,CASSSRDREGNEQFF
TRBJ2-3,many,NA,TRBV7-8,16,TGTGCCAGCAGCCCTTCCCCCACGACTAGCACAGATACGCAGTATTTT,CASSPSPTTSTDTQYF
TRBJ2-1,NA,NA,TRBV27,14,TGTGCCAGCAGTCCTGCTGGGAGCGTCGATGAGCAGTTCTTC,CASSPAGSVDEQFF
TRBJ1-5,NA,NA,TRBV5-6,13,TGTGCCAGCAGCACGCAGGGTAGTCAGCCCCAGCATTTT,CASSTQGSQPQHF
TRBJ2-3,NA,TRBD2,TRBV19,15,TGTGCCAGTAGTTGGACTAGCGGGACCACAGATACGCAGTATTTT,CASSWTSGTTDTQYF
TRBJ1-5,once,TRBD1,TRBV20-1,15,TGCAGTGCCCAAACAGGGGGCGCGGGCAATCAGCCCCAGCATTTT,CSAQTGGAGNQPQHF
TRBJ2-7,many,NA,TRBV7-2,16,TGTGCCAGCAGCTTAGCGCGCCCCACATCTTCCTACGAGCAGTACTTC,CASSLARPTSSYEQYF
TRBJ2-5,NA,TRBD1,TRBV10-3,13,TGTGCCATCAGCCAGGACAGGGAAGAGACCCAGTACTTC,CAISQDREETQYF
TRBJ2-7,many,TRBD2,TRBV28,16,TGTGCCAGCAGTTTATGGCGTGGCCCTCGGGGGGGCGAGCAGTACTTC,CASSLWRGPRGGEQYF
TRBJ2-5,few,TRBD2,TRBV5-1,16,TGCGCCAGCAGCTTGGAGGGACTAGCGGTCCAAGAGACCCAGTACTTC,CASSLEGLAVQETQYF
TRBJ2-7,NA,TRBD2,TRBV20-1,13,TGCAGTGCCGAGGGGACTACCTCCTACGAGCAGTACTTC,CSAEGTTSYEQYF
TRBJ1-2,few,NA,TRBV18,14,TGTGCCAGCTCACCACCCGGGGTAGGGTATGGCTACACCTTC,CASSPPGVGYGYTF
TRBJ2-2,few,TRBD2,TRBV18,18,TGTGCCAGCTCACCAAAGGGACTAGCGGGAGTATACGGCGGGGAGCTGTTTTTT,CASSPKGLAGVYGGELFF
TRBJ1-2,few,TRBD1,TRBV27,15,TGTGCCAGCAGTTTAACCCAGACAGGGAACTATGGCTACACCTTC,CASSLTQTGNYGYTF
TRBJ2-6,few,TRBD1,TRBV28,22,TGTGCCAGCACGCCGCGCCGGGACAGGGGTAAACCAACCTCACATGGGGCCAACGTCCTGACTTTC,CASTPRRDRGKPTSHGANVLTF
TRBJ1-6,NA,TRBD1,TRBV6-5,16,TGTGCCAGCAGTTACTCGATAACAGGGGGCAATTCACCCCTCCACTTT,CASSYSITGGNSPLHF
TRBJ1-2,NA,TRBD1,TRBV19,13,TGTGCCGTGTCCAGGGGGCGCGAATATGGCTACACCTTC,CAVSRGREYGYTF
TRBJ2-1,NA,NA,TRBV7-6,13,TGTGCCAGCGGGCAGGACACATACAATGAGCAGTTCTTC,CASGQDTYNEQFF
TRBJ2-7,NA,TRBD1,TRBV18,15,TGTGCCAGCTCACCCCGGGACAGGGGGCCTAACGAGCAGTACTTC,CASSPRDRGPNEQYF
TRBJ2-3,few,NA,TRBV7-2,15,TGTGCCAGCAGCCCGACGGGGCTGCGCACAGATACGCAGTATTTT,CASSPTGLRTDTQYF
TRBJ2-3,NA,NA,TRBV4-2,17,TGTGCCAGCAGCCAAGTTTCCTCTGACTCAAGCACAGATACGCAGTATTTT,CASSQVSSDSSTDTQYF
TRBJ1-2,NA,NA,TRBV7-3,14,TGTGCCAGCAGCTTAACGTCCGGGAACTATGGCTACACCTTC,CASSLTSGNYGYTF
TRBJ2-1,few,NA,TRBV12-3/TRBV12-4,14,TGTGCCAGCACCCCGGACGGGGTAACGAATGAGCAGTTCTTC,CASTPDGVTNEQFF
TRBJ2-3,once,NA,TRBV27,12,TGTGCCAGCAGTTTAGTTGGAGATACGCAGTATTTT,CASSLVGDTQYF
TRBJ1-3,few,NA,TRBV7-3,14,TGTGCCAGCAGCTTCTCAGGGTCCGGAAACACCATATATTTT,CASSFSGSGNTIYF
TRBJ1-1,many,TRBD1,TRBV7-6,15,TGTGCCAGCGGGAGGACAGGGGGCCTGAACACTGAAGCTTTCTTT,CASGRTGGLNTEAFF
TRBJ2-3,NA,TRBD2,TRBV20-1,14,TGCAGTGCTAGGCCGCTGCGGGGGAAGGATACGCAGTATTTT,CSARPLRGKDTQYF
TRBJ2-2,NA,NA,TRBV7-6,14,TGTGCCAGCAGCGATCGGGGGAGGCGCGGGGAGCTGTTTTTT,CASSDRGRRGELFF
TRBJ1-1,few,NA,TRBV7-3,13,TGTGCCAGCAGCTTCGTCAGGTCCGCTGAAGCTTTCTTT,CASSFVRSAEAFF
TRBJ2-2,NA,NA,TRBV5-6,14,TGTGCCAGCAGCAACATCAGGGAAGTCGGGGAGCTGTTTTTT,CASSNIREVGELFF
TRBJ1-3,NA,NA,TRBV12-3/TRBV12-4,16,TGTGCCAGCAGTCGTACCGGGACATCCTCTGGAAACACCATATATTTT,CASSRTGTSSGNTIYF
TRBJ2-1,few,NA,TRBV7-9,15,TGTGCCAGCAGCTTAGATGAGAGTACTTATAAGGAGCAGTTCTTC,CASSLDESTYKEQFF
TRBJ2-1,NA,NA,TRBV28,21,TGTGCCAGCAGTTGGGGGGGCTGGCGGGAGAAGTCAAATAGTGGCTACAATGAGCAGTTCTTC,CASSWGGWREKSNSGYNEQFF
TRBJ2-5,NA,TRBD1,TRBV12-3/TRBV12-4,15,TGTGCCAGCAGTTCTGGACAGGGGATTTTGAAGACCCAGTACTTC,CASSSGQGILKTQYF
TRBJ2-1,NA,TRBD2,TRBV4-1,20,TGCGCCAGCAGCCAAGAGGCTAGCGGGACTCCTCTCCCCCCCTACAATGAGCAGTTCTTC,CASSQEASGTPLPPYNEQFF
TRBJ1-5,few,NA,TRBV7-8,15,TGTGCCAGCAGCTTTGATTTTCCCCCCAATCAGCCCCAGCATTTT,CASSFDFPPNQPQHF
TRBJ1-1,NA,NA,TRBV7-9,14,TGTGCCAGCAGCTTAGCGAAGGGGGTTAGTGAAGCTTTCTTT,CASSLAKGVSEAFF
TRBJ1-1,NA,TRBD1,TRBV19,13,TGTGCCAGTAGCGGCAGGGGGTACACTGAAGCTTTCTTT,CASSGRGYTEAFF
TRBJ2-1,few,TRBD2,TRBV12-3/TRBV12-4,15,TGTGCCAGCAGCTCTAGCGGGAGGGGGATGAATGAGCAGTTCTTC,CASSSSGRGMNEQFF
TRBJ2-3,NA,NA,TRBV27,14,TGTGCCAGCAGTTTGGGTGCGGCACCAGATACGCAGTATTTT,CASSLGAAPDTQYF